The source of this T cell receptor (beta chain) is a study of T cell responses to AZD1222 COVID-19 vaccine. The assay was immunoSEQ multiplex PCR, and TCRdb's table has in-frame clones only and misses some. The sample has some 100,000 clones; 80% to 90% are singletons. Worth noting for this clone: What it binds is unknown.

Study results and caveats: Researchers took repertoire samples only after the peak T cell response had come. Unmutated regions of variants are reportedly targeted by nearly half of spike-specific TCRs. Most donors were white British, females outnumbered males, and clonal diversity was possibly underestimated. Across the whole spike, CD4 TCRs peaked at regions 160-218 and 743-854.

The V gene lost 6 bases and the J gene lost 0 bases, with 14 bases spanning the gap. This CDR3 is 15 amino acids long. Germline CDR1 is SNHLY and CDR2 is FYNNEI. The clonotype originates from an adult in good health. The input for sequencing was peripheral blood, taken on day 0 of AZD1222 vaccination. V and J are TRBV2 and TRBJ1-1; D is perhaps TRBD1 (5 bases). The chain's CDR3 is CASSAGGGLNTEAFF. DNA of the CDR3: TGTGCCAGCAGCGCGGGGGGGGGTCTGAACACTGAAGCTTTCTTT. Drawing the rest from reference TRBV2 and TRBJ1-1, the complete variable domain is EPEVTQTPSHQVTQMGQEVILRCVPISNHLYFYWYRQILGQKVEFLVSFYNNEISEKSEIFDDQFSVERPDGSNFTLKIRSTKLEDSAMYFCASSAGGGLNTEAFFGQGTRLTVV.